The 17 T cell receptor beta chains below all came from one sample that was sequenced in a study of cytomegalovirus exposure and HLA in healthy donors. PCR was performed using 60 Vbeta and 13 Jbeta primers. Sequenced by immunoSEQ multiplex PCR; TCRdb stores in-frame clones only, minus some. This table holds 120,000 to 150,000 clones, over 75% found once. Sample: PBMCs. The receptors come from a man aged 25-45 years in good health and CMV-seropositive.

The rearrangement uses TRBV7-7 and TRBJ2-7; 7 bases map to TRBD2. Trimming cost V 2 bases and J 5 bases; bases outside gene matches: 9. This CDR3 is built from 15 residues. Germline CDR1 and CDR2: SSHAT and FNYEAQ (reference sequence). As DNA, the CDR3 is TGTGCCAGCAGCTTAATGGCGGGAGCTCCAGACGAGCAGTACTTC. Translating gives CASSLMAGAPDEQYF.

The chain uses TRBV6-1 and TRBJ2-1, with 10 bases that match TRBD2. J was trimmed by 2 bases and V by 5 bases; bases with no gene match: 3. Germline-derived CDR1 and CDR2 are MNHNS and SASEGT. The CDR3 extends over 15 amino acids. This CDR3 reads CASSPGLAAYNEQFF. In nucleotides, the CDR3 is TGTGCCAGCAGTCCAGGACTAGCGGCCTACAATGAGCAGTTCTTC.

The CDR3 is CASSPMGQGAPSQPQHF. DNA of the CDR3: TGTGCCAGCAGTCCAATGGGACAGGGGGCGCCGAGTCAGCCCCAGCATTTT. J is TRBJ1-5 and V is TRBV28, with 12 nucleotides matching TRBD1. In germline, CDR1 is MDHEN, CDR2 SYDVKM. The junction had 11 bases not matched to a gene; V was cut back by 5 bases and J by 6 bases. This CDR3 spans 17 amino acids.

The chain couples TRBV14 to TRBJ2-5; TRBD2 matches at 10 bases. V lost 1 base to trimming and J lost 4 bases; unmatched junction nucleotides: 12. The germline CDR1 and CDR2 sequences are SGHDN and FVKESK. This CDR3 spans 18 amino acids. CDR3 coding DNA: TGTGCCAGCAGCCAAGTGGGGCTAGCGGGGGCCCTTAGAGAGACCCAGTACTTC. As protein: CASSQVGLAGALRETQYF.

The chain links TRBV29-1 to TRBJ2-5, with 12 bases fitting TRBD2. Germline V gene data show CDR1 as SQVTM and CDR2 as ANQGSEA. CDR3 length: 14 amino acids. With 1 base clipped from V and 13 bases from J, the junction kept 10 bases outside the gene matches. The CDR3: CSVEGPLAGGPWYF. The CDR3 coding sequence is TGCAGCGTTGAAGGTCCCCTAGCGGGGGGGCCTTGGTACTTC.

This clone was observed a single time. The chain couples TRBV28 to TRBJ1-2, with D possibly being TRBD1 (5 bases). V was clipped by 3 bases and J by 4 bases, with 15 bases between them. This CDR3 has 15 residues. CDR1 and CDR2 (germline): MDHEN, SYDVKM. The CDR3 protein is CASSFVQGIAYGYTF. The CDR3 region has the DNA TGTGCCAGCAGTTTCGTCCAGGGAATTGCCTATGGCTACACCTTC.

This clone came up once. The gene calls are TRBV28 and TRBJ1-6, with TRBD1 identical over 9 bases. This CDR3 is 15 amino acids long. Trimming at V came to 6 bases and at J to 8 bases, leaving 8 bases not matched to a gene. Germline loops: CDR1 MDHEN, CDR2 SYDVKM. The CDR3 region is CASSRDREGYSPLHF. The CDR3 DNA reads TGTGCCAGCAGCCGGGACAGGGAGGGGTATTCACCCCTCCACTTT.

This clone was detected a few times. The rearrangement links TRBV9 to TRBJ2-2; TRBD2 matches 8 bases. The junction had 5 bases not matched to a gene; V was cut back by 2 bases and J by 2 bases. CDR3 length: 16 residues. Germline V gene lookup returns CDR1 SGDLS and CDR2 YYNGEE. The CDR3 reads CASSVTSGVNTGELFF. As DNA, the CDR3 is TGTGCCAGCAGCGTTACTAGCGGAGTTAACACCGGGGAGCTGTTTTTT.

This clone was seen only a few times. The chain couples TRBV4-3 to TRBJ2-7; no clear D. The CDR3 runs to 14 residues. Germline V gene data show CDR1 as LGHNA and CDR2 as YSLEER. V lost 1 base to trimming and J lost 3 bases, with 10 bases between them. CDR3 DNA sequence: TGCGCCAGCAGCCAAGGCCCCCCTAGCTACGAGCAGTACTTC. This sequence encodes CASSQGPPSYEQYF.

The genes are TRBV5-1 and TRBJ2-3, with D possibly matching TRBD2 (5 bases). Germline CDR1 is SGHRS and CDR2 is YFSETQ. The CDR3 sequence is 15 residues long. Trimming took off 4 bases at V and 2 bases at J, with 14 bases between the two ends. The CDR3 region is CASSRGLDYTDTQYF. Here the CDR3 DNA reads TGCGCCAGCAGCCGCGGACTGGATTACACAGATACGCAGTATTTT.

The gene calls are TRBV11-2 and TRBJ1-2; D gene ambiguous. Trimming stripped 1 base from V and 8 bases from J, with 14 bases between. In germline, CDR1 is SGHAT, CDR2 FQNNGV. This CDR3 contains 14 residues. This CDR3 reads CASSLGPGSVGYTF. For the CDR3, the DNA is TGTGCCAGCAGCTTAGGGCCGGGTTCGGTCGGCTACACCTTC.

To note about this clone: This CDR3 is also generated by other DNA sequences in the sample. This chain links TRBV27 with TRBJ1-5; D might be TRBD1 (6 bases). V was shortened by 2 bases and J by 4 bases, with 9 bases between the two germline ends. Per the germline V gene, CDR1 is MNHEY and CDR2 is SMNVEV (reference sequence). The CDR3 extends over 14 amino acids. The CDR3 bases are TGTGCCAGCAGTTTACGGCAGGGGAATCAGCCCCAGCATTTT. It yields the protein CASSLRQGNQPQHF.

The J gene is TRBJ2-1, the V gene TRBV6-5; 9 positions agree with TRBD2. In germline, CDR1 is MNHEY, CDR2 SVGAGI. The V segment lost 6 bases and the J segment 9 bases; nucleotides outside the gene matches: 12. The length of the CDR3 is 15 residues. The CDR3 sequence: CASRRTIAGEGEQFF. The CDR3 bases are TGTGCCAGCAGACGTACTATAGCGGGAGAGGGTGAGCAGTTCTTC.

This chain joins TRBV5-1 and TRBJ1-1, with TRBD1 as a possible D gene (6 bases). This CDR3 has 16 residues. Germline V CDR1 and CDR2: SGHRS, YFSETQ. V lost 0 bases to trimming and J lost 7 bases, with 19 bases between them. In nucleotides, the CDR3 is TGCGCCAGCAGCTTGGCCGACCTCAGGGGAGTCAGTGAAGCTTTCTTT. It codes for CASSLADLRGVSEAFF.

This rearrangement joins TRBV19 to TRBJ2-5; D is unresolved. The CDR3 loop spans 13 amino acids. Trimming took off 1 base at V and 5 bases at J, with 8 bases between the two ends. The germline gives CDR1 LNHDA, CDR2 SQIVND (reference sequence). The CDR3 nucleotides are TGTGCCAGTAGTATAGTCCCCGGGGAGACCCAGTACTTC. Protein sequence: CASSIVPGETQYF. The whole variable domain, remainder taken from reference TRBV19 and TRBJ2-5, is DGGITQSPKYLFRKEGQNVTLSCEQNLNHDAMYWYRQDPGQGLRLIYYSQIVNDFQKGDIAEGYSVSREKKESFPLTVTSAQKNPTAFYLCASSIVPGETQYFGPGTRLLVL.

The rearrangement joins TRBV28 to TRBJ2-1, with 7 positions matching TRBD2. The CDR3 loop spans 15 amino acids. V was clipped by 4 bases and J by 3 bases; unmatched bases: 6. The germline V gene has CDR1 MDHEN and CDR2 SYDVKM. CDR3 protein: CASSSAGAGYNEQFF. In DNA form, the CDR3 reads TGTGCCAGCAGTTCGGCGGGAGCTGGCTACAATGAGCAGTTCTTC. Full variable domain (remainder filled in from reference TRBV28 and TRBJ2-1): DVKVTQSSRYLVKRTGEKVFLECVQDMDHENMFWYRQDPGLGLRLIYFSYDVKMKEKGDIPEGYSVSREKKERFSLILESASTNQTSMYLCASSSAGAGYNEQFFGPGTRLTVL.

This chain connects TRBV9 to TRBJ2-3; 7 bases align to TRBD2. The CDR3 has 16 residues. The ends lost 2 bases at V and 3 bases at J; junction bases unmatched: 9. From germline, CDR1 is SGDLS and CDR2 YYNGEE. CDR3: CASSVGSGEGTDTQYF. The DNA of the CDR3 is TGTGCCAGCAGCGTTGGGTCGGGGGAGGGGACAGATACGCAGTATTTT.